This TCR beta chain appears in the sequencing data of a study of blood T cell repertoires in COVID-19. Looking at the study overall: Samples of COVID-19 (acute and convalescent) were obtained from the United States, Italy and Spain.

Measured with immunoSEQ multiplex PCR; TCRdb has only the in-frame clones, and not every one. Of some 200,000 clones in the sample, around 89% are singletons; the top ten hold 1.5% to 2%. Per germline, CDR1 KGHDR and CDR2 SFDVKD. V trimming: 4 bases; J trimming: 6 bases; junction bases outside the gene matches: 8. This CDR3 is built from 16 residues. The clonotype was recovered from a man between 65 and 85 years old with acute or convalescent COVID-19. Sequencing was done on a sample of peripheral blood. The chain is built from TRBV24-1 and TRBJ2-1; 10 bases align to TRBD2. CDR3 sequence reads: CATSERASGRANEQFF. The CDR3 nucleotides read TGTGCCACCAGTGAACGGGCGAGCGGGAGGGCCAATGAGCAGTTCTTC.